The 6 T cell receptor beta chains presented below share a single source sample, sequenced in a study of cytomegalovirus exposure and HLA in healthy donors. With 60 Vbeta and 13 Jbeta primers, the PCR was carried out. Clones were read by immunoSEQ multiplex PCR, and TCRdb kept only the in-frame ones, dropping some. This sample has around 59,000 clones, with 75% to 90% found just once. Sequenced sample: PBMCs. These receptors all come from a woman aged 35 to 49 in good health and CMV-seronegative.

The chain couples TRBV28 to TRBJ2-1; 9 nucleotides agree with TRBD2. The germline gives CDR1 MDHEN, CDR2 SYDVKM. CDR3 length equals 15 residues. V trimming: 6 bases; J trimming: 5 bases; junction bases outside the gene matches: 8. CDR3 sequence (DNA): TGTGCCAGCAGGGTGGCGGGAGGGTCCCACAATGAGCAGTTCTTC. This codes for CASRVAGGSHNEQFF.

This chain uses TRBV14 with TRBJ1-2; D perhaps matches TRBD1 (5 bases). CDR1 and CDR2 (germline): SGHDN, FVKESK. Trimming removed 0 bases from V and 4 bases from J, with 6 bases in between. The CDR3 is 13 residues long. The chain's CDR3 is CASSQDGAYGYTF. The DNA for the CDR3 is TGTGCCAGCAGCCAAGATGGGGCCTATGGCTACACCTTC.

The CDR3 reads CASSLREGTNEKLFF. CDR3 bases: TGTGCCAGCAGTTTGCGCGAGGGTACTAATGAAAAACTGTTTTTT. V and J are TRBV28 and TRBJ1-4; D is undetermined. Germline CDR1 MDHEN, CDR2 SYDVKM. This CDR3 has 15 amino acids. With 3 bases removed from V and 2 bases from J, the gap between germline ends came to 10 bases.

J is TRBJ1-2 and V is TRBV4-1; D not resolved. The CDR3 runs 15 residues. The germline CDR1 and CDR2 sequences are MGHRA and YSYEKL. The V gene lost 1 base and the J gene lost 4 bases, with 13 bases spanning the gap. The CDR3 spells CASSQVGQRRYGYTF. CDR3 DNA: TGCGCCAGCAGCCAAGTTGGGCAGAGACGCTATGGCTACACCTTC.

The V gene is TRBV7-8, the J gene TRBJ2-7, with TRBD1 identical over 7 bases. CDR1 is SGHVS, CDR2 FQNEAQ, per germline. CDR3 length equals 18 residues. The V gene end was trimmed by 0 bases and the J gene end by 5 bases; junction bases not matched to a gene: 16. The chain's CDR3 is CASSLAFSVRQGENEQYF. The CDR3, as DNA: TGTGCCAGCAGCTTAGCCTTCTCGGTAAGGCAGGGGGAGAACGAGCAGTACTTC. Full variable domain (remainder filled in from reference TRBV7-8 and TRBJ2-7): GAGVSQSPRYKVAKRGQDVALRCDPISGHVSLFWYQQALGQGPEFLTYFQNEAQLDKSGLPSDRFFAERPEGSVSTLKIQRTQQEDSAVYLCASSLAFSVRQGENEQYFGPGTRLTVT.

This chain uses TRBV18 with TRBJ2-1, with 7 positions matching TRBD2. The CDR3 covers 16 residues. Germline CDR1 and CDR2: KGHSH and LQKENI. The V and J ends lost 0 bases and 7 bases, in that order; junction bases with no gene match: 9. The CDR3 is CASSPPSGVPGNEQFF. In DNA form, the CDR3 reads TGTGCCAGCTCACCACCGAGCGGGGTTCCCGGGAATGAGCAGTTCTTC.